The TCR beta chain under discussion was sequenced for a study of cytomegalovirus exposure and HLA in healthy donors. Study-level information: Falling in the Caucasian-associated ancestry cluster were 65% to 90% of approximately 410 genotyped donors. The study's findings and limits: Later analysis associated a missense DCLRE1C variant with TCR beta V- and J-gene trimming. TCR beta sequences reportedly predicted most subjects' HLA-A and HLA-B alleles accurately. Reportedly, a later analysis found an Asian-associated ancestry cluster had fewer N-insertions than the roughly 630-donor mean.

Notes on this clone: The target antigen is unknown.

Amplification used 60 Vbeta primers and 13 Jbeta primers. Produced via immunoSEQ multiplex PCR; TCRdb's table is partial and in-frame only. This sample carries approximately 110,000 clones, about 70% of them seen once, and the ten largest clones take approximately 2.5%. The sequence was collected from a man between 45 and 60 years old in good health and CMV-seropositive. The sample taken for sequencing was PBMCs.

CDR3 region: CASSYGQGFDHNEQFF. CDR3 DNA: TGTGCCAGCAGCTACGGACAGGGCTTCGACCACAATGAGCAGTTCTTC. The chain carries TRBV5-8 and TRBJ2-1; 8 nucleotides agree with TRBD1. V dropped 3 bases and J dropped 5; count of bases not matched to a gene: 10. The CDR3 has 16 residues. CDR1 and CDR2 (germline): SGHTS, YDEGEE.